This T cell receptor beta chain was documented in a study of T cell responses to AZD1222 COVID-19 vaccine. In germline, CDR1 is LNHDA, CDR2 SQIVND (reference sequence). The CDR3 covers 13 residues. With V trimmed by 8 bases and J by 6 bases, 6 bases remained unmatched. A note on this clone: What it recognizes is unknown.

Points from the study as a whole: Donor demographics were predominantly white British with a female majority; clonal diversity may be underestimated. Spike was spanned by vaccine-associated CD4 TCRs, which were dominant at 160-218 and 743-854. Spike-specific TCR repertoires showed rising breadth and depth after two AZD1222 doses.

The protocol was immunoSEQ multiplex PCR, while the TCRdb copy is restricted to in-frame clones and leaves out a portion. The repertoire has more than 140,000 clones, 90% to 95% of them found once; the top ten carry 0.75% to 1%. This specimen consisted of peripheral blood, obtained on day 0 of MenACWY control vaccination. The receptor was derived from an adult in good health. The chain has TRBV19 and TRBJ1-5; 8 positions match TRBD1. The CDR3 nucleotides read TGTGCCAGTCAGGGGGGACAGGCTCAGCCCCAGCATTTT. Its protein product is CASQGGQAQPQHF.